This note documents a single TCR beta chain sequence. The antigen is undetermined. The sample carries other DNA sequences with the same CDR3. Libraries were prepared by immunoSEQ multiplex PCR; TCRdb keeps only in-frame clonotypes and omits some of them. The sample records about 2.1 million clones, 80% to 95% being singletons. The sample belongs to a study of shared clonotypes between healthy human individuals. Naive CD8 cells lacked CD45RO and underwent positive selection for CCR7, leaving out terminally differentiated effector memory CD45RA+ cells. The study's findings and limits: It was the few donors that limited the genetic and exposure-history diversity represented.

V was pared by 6 bases and J by 5 bases, with 30 bases of the junction left unmatched. The CDR3 is made up of 21 amino acids. Per germline, CDR1 ENHRY and CDR2 SYGVKD. Input material: naive CD8+ T cells from PBMCs. The clonotype was recovered from a young man in good health. Some clones in this sample may be carry-over from other donors' samples. The chain combines TRBV10-3 with TRBJ2-7, with TRBD2 matching 8 bases. The DNA for the CDR3 is TGTGCCATCAGGGTCTTTACCCCCCGGACGGGCCAGGCGGGAGGTTCCAACGAGCAGTACTTC. Its translation is CAIRVFTPRTGQAGGSNEQYF.